The source of this TCR beta chain is a study of T cells in Graves' hyperthyroidism and ophthalmopathy. Absent ophthalmopathy progression within 18 months defined stable Graves' hyperthyroidism. Diagnostic decisions used clinical symptoms, serum thyroxine and TRAb, thyroid ultrasound and orbital computed tomography. The PBMCs were sourced from fresh peripheral blood (approximately 9.6 ml). The germline V gene encodes CDR1 DFQATT and CDR2 SNEGSKA (reference sequence). Trimming shortened V by 6 bases and J by 7 bases, and 16 bases separated the two germline ends. This CDR3 is built from 13 residues. This clonotype was recorded at least ten times. Its specificity is not known. Study-level results: Using 13 V-J features, a model discriminated ophthalmopathy from stable hyperthyroidism.

The investigators amplified TCR beta CDR3 regions from RNA transcripts. Researchers ran a first-round RT-PCR on the TCR CDR3 using the HTBI primer set. Via MiXCR, TCRdb re-called the multiplex PCR reads, giving one row per CDR3 protein. This sample has roughly 380,000 distinct CDR3 sequences, with around 14% found just once. The chain is built from TRBV20-1 and TRBJ1-5; D gene unclear. The sequenced sample consisted of blood. The sequence derives from an older woman with Graves' hyperthyroidism. CDR3 residues: CSALPSLSQPQHF. The CDR3 DNA reads TGCAGTGCCCTTCCGTCTCTCTCCCAGCCCCAGCATTTT.